The 18 T cell receptor beta chains below all came from one sample that was sequenced in a study of blood T cell repertoires in COVID-19 (dated by TCRdb to between 2020 and 2021). The library was prepared using the immunoSEQ multiplex PCR assay. Sourced from immuneACCESS, this table was stored by TCRdb with only in-frame sequences that have V and J called. A share of the clones is absent; for the studies checked, an unresolved V gene accounts for under half, and the remainder has no known explanation. The sample contains approximately 330,000 clones, roughly 89% of them found a single time. The ten largest clones capture roughly 8.9% of the sample. Sequenced input: peripheral blood. Receptors originate from a man younger than 45 with COVID-19, enrolled during active disease.

This clone came up once. This chain joins TRBV6-2 or TRBV6-3 and TRBJ2-1; the match to TRBD2 covers 9 bases. The germline V gene has CDR1 MNHEY and CDR2 SVGEGT. The CDR3 consists of 16 residues. V gave up 2 bases and J gave up 7 bases; unmatched junction bases: 9. The CDR3 DNA follows: TGTGCCAGCAGTTACGCGGCGGGAGGGCCTCGAAATGAGCAGTTCTTC. It translates to CASSYAAGGPRNEQFF.

This sequence joins TRBV5-1 and TRBJ2-2, with TRBD1 identical over 9 bases. Trimming cost V 0 bases and J 4 bases; bases outside gene matches: 13. From germline, CDR1 is SGHRS and CDR2 YFSETQ. The CDR3 is 19 amino acids. The CDR3 DNA sequence: TGCGCCAGCAGCTTGGCCAGTTTGGTGACAGGGGGAGGCACCGGGGAGCTGTTTTTT. Amino acids: CASSLASLVTGGGTGELFF.

The chain employs TRBV19 and TRBJ2-7, with D perhaps matching TRBD2 (5 bases). Trimming took off 5 bases at V and 2 bases at J, with 10 bases between the two ends. Per the germline V gene, CDR1 is LNHDA and CDR2 is SQIVND (reference sequence). The CDR3 totals 13 residues. Here the CDR3 reads CASSAAGPYEQYF. The CDR3 DNA sequence: TGTGCCAGTAGTGCCGCGGGTCCCTACGAGCAGTACTTC.

This clone was detected a few times. The V gene is TRBV7-2, the J gene TRBJ1-5, with TRBD1 matching over 10 bases. The ends lost 9 bases at V and 6 bases at J; junction bases unmatched: 17. The germline V gene has CDR1 SGHTA and CDR2 FQGNSA. CDR3 length equals 17 residues. Here the CDR3 DNA reads TGTGCCAGGGAAGATGAGGGGGGACAGGGGCACGGTCAGCCCCAGCATTTT. Protein product: CAREDEGGQGHGQPQHF.

CDR3 coding DNA: TGCGCCAGCAGCCATATAAGCGGGGGGGGGTCCACTAGCACAGATACGCAGTATTTT. The encoded protein is CASSHISGGGSTSTDTQYF. V usage is TRBV4-1 and J usage is TRBJ2-3, with TRBD2 matching over 10 bases. The germline V gene has CDR1 MGHRA and CDR2 YSYEKL. The trim removed 3 bases at V and 0 bases at J, leaving 12 bases unmatched. CDR3 length: 19 residues.

The chain employs TRBV19 and TRBJ2-7, with 8 bases aligning to TRBD1. With 4 bases clipped from V and 5 bases from J, the junction kept 10 bases outside the gene matches. The CDR3 is 15 amino acids. Looked up from germline, CDR1 is LNHDA and CDR2 is SQIVND (reference sequence). The CDR3 DNA sequence: TGTGCCAGTAGTAGGACAGGGACGTCAGTGGACGAGCAGTACTTC. Its protein is CASSRTGTSVDEQYF. Full variable domain (remainder filled in from reference TRBV19 and TRBJ2-7): DGGITQSPKYLFRKEGQNVTLSCEQNLNHDAMYWYRQDPGQGLRLIYYSQIVNDFQKGDIAEGYSVSREKKESFPLTVTSAQKNPTAFYLCASSRTGTSVDEQYFGPGTRLTVT.

The V and J genes are TRBV7-8 and TRBJ2-1, with 9 bases lining up with TRBD2. CDR1 and CDR2 from the germline V gene are SGHVS and FQNEAQ. This CDR3 region has 16 residues. The V segment lost 0 bases and the J segment 4 bases; nucleotides outside the gene matches: 4. The chain's CDR3 is CASSLASGGTYNEQFF. CDR3 in DNA: TGTGCCAGCAGCTTAGCTAGCGGGGGTACTTACAATGAGCAGTTCTTC. Full variable domain (remainder filled in from reference TRBV7-8 and TRBJ2-1): GAGVSQSPRYKVAKRGQDVALRCDPISGHVSLFWYQQALGQGPEFLTYFQNEAQLDKSGLPSDRFFAERPEGSVSTLKIQRTQQEDSAVYLCASSLASGGTYNEQFFGPGTRLTVL.

This clone was observed a handful of times. This chain links TRBV18 with TRBJ2-1, with TRBD1 matching 8 bases. The CDR3 runs 15 residues. Germline values: CDR1 KGHSH, CDR2 LQKENI. The J segment lost 2 bases and the V segment lost 6 bases, leaving 6 bases of the junction unmatched. CDR3 region: CASSPGQDPYNEQFF. CDR3 in DNA: TGTGCCAGCTCCCCGGGACAGGACCCCTACAATGAGCAGTTCTTC.

The rearrangement joins TRBV6-5 to TRBJ2-5, with D maybe TRBD2 (5 bases). Germline CDR1 reads MNHEY; CDR2 reads SVGAGI. This CDR3 contains 14 residues. Trimming pared 0 bases from V and 5 bases from J, leaving 10 bases between. CDR3 bases: TGTGCCAGCAGTTACTCCGGGAAAAAGGAGACCCAGTACTTC. It encodes CASSYSGKKETQYF.

V and J are TRBV5-1 and TRBJ1-1; D perhaps matches TRBD1 (6 bases). V was cut by 0 bases and J by 3 bases, with 12 bases left in between. CDR3 length equals 15 residues. The germline gives CDR1 SGHRS, CDR2 YFSETQ. The CDR3 DNA follows: TGCGCCAGCAGCTTGGTTCTGGGGGCAGACACTGAAGCTTTCTTT. Amino acid sequence: CASSLVLGADTEAFF.

The chain is built from TRBV7-2 and TRBJ2-2; TRBD2 is a possible D gene (7 bases). The CDR3 is 16 amino acids. The germline gives CDR1 SGHTA, CDR2 FQGNSA. Trimming removed 1 base at V and 4 bases at J, with 13 bases between. The chain's CDR3 is CASSLGGGSSTGELFF. The CDR3, as DNA: TGTGCCAGCAGCTTAGGGGGGGGCTCTTCCACCGGGGAGCTGTTTTTT. Full variable domain (outside the CDR3, taken from reference TRBV7-2 and TRBJ2-2): GAGVSQSPSNKVTEKGKDVELRCDPISGHTALYWYRQSLGQGLEFLIYFQGNSAPDKSGLPSDRFSAERTGGSVSTLTIQRTQQEDSAVYLCASSLGGGSSTGELFFGEGSRLTVL.

The rearrangement joins TRBV5-1 to TRBJ2-7; 7 nucleotides agree with TRBD1. This CDR3 spans 14 amino acids. The trim removed 0 bases at V and 3 bases at J, leaving 3 bases unmatched. Germline CDR1 reads SGHRS; CDR2 reads YFSETQ. CDR3 bases: TGCGCCAGCAGCTTGGCCGCAGGGGGCTACGAGCAGTACTTC. Amino acid sequence: CASSLAAGGYEQYF. Using reference TRBV5-1 and TRBJ2-7 for the parts outside the CDR3, the full variable domain is KAGVTQTPRYLIKTRGQQVTLSCSPISGHRSVSWYQQTPGQGLQFLFEYFSETQRNKGNFPGRFSGRQFSNSRSEMNVSTLELGDSALYLCASSLAAGGYEQYFGPGTRLTVT.

The chain combines TRBV12-5 with TRBJ1-2; a weak D match, TRBD1 (6 bases). CDR3 size: 15 residues. V dropped 2 bases and J dropped 4 bases, with 14 bases sitting between them. The V gene's germline CDR1 is LGHNT and CDR2 FRNRAP. The CDR3 DNA sequence: TGTGCTAGTGGTTTGCACAGGGTTCTCGGCTATGGCTACACCTTC. Amino acids: CASGLHRVLGYGYTF.

J is TRBJ2-3 and V is TRBV12-2; TRBD2 is the table's D call and was not checked against the DNA. TRBV12-2 is annotated as a pseudogene. CDR3 length: 20 residues. Here the CDR3 reads CASRSGMAGTSGRDTDTQYF. The CDR3 DNA follows: TGTGCAAGTCGCTCCGGAATGGCCGGGACTAGCGGGAGGGACACAGATACGCAGTATTTT.

The chain joins TRBV25-1 to TRBJ2-7; 11 nucleotides line up with TRBD2. The CDR3 sequence is 15 residues long. The V and J ends lost 2 bases and 3 bases, in that order; junction bases with no gene match: 3. From germline, CDR1 is MGHDK and CDR2 SYGVNS. CDR3 residues: CASSETSGSGYEQYF. CDR3 bases: TGTGCCAGCAGTGAAACTAGCGGGAGTGGCTACGAGCAGTACTTC.

The rearrangement uses TRBV14 and TRBJ2-5; TRBD1 matches at 7 bases. Germline lookup yields CDR1 SGHDN and CDR2 FVKESK. The V segment lost 2 bases and the J segment 8 bases; nucleotides outside the gene matches: 8. CDR3 size: 14 residues. The CDR3 DNA reads TGTGCCAGCAGCCAATCGTCGACAGGGATAACCCAGTACTTC. Translation gives CASSQSSTGITQYF.

The chain has TRBV7-3 and TRBJ1-6; 8 nucleotides agree with TRBD1. V dropped 2 bases and J dropped 2; count of bases not matched to a gene: 5. Germline V lookup: CDR1 SGHTA, CDR2 FQGTGA. This CDR3 comprises 17 residues. In DNA, the CDR3 is TGTGCCAGCAGCTTACAGGGGGCAGCAACCTATAATTCACCCCTCCACTTT. It encodes CASSLQGAATYNSPLHF.

V is TRBV19 and J is TRBJ1-2; 8 positions match TRBD1. Germline loops: CDR1 LNHDA, CDR2 SQIVND (reference sequence). The junction had 3 bases not matched to a gene; V was cut back by 2 bases and J by 7 bases. The CDR3 length is 13 residues. The CDR3 sequence is CASSIPTGAGYTF. The CDR3 DNA follows: TGTGCCAGTAGTATACCGACAGGGGCTGGCTACACCTTC.